This note documents a single T cell receptor (beta chain) sequence. Its antigen remains unidentified. Via MiXCR, TCRdb re-called the 5' RACE reads, giving one row per CDR3 protein. The table has 200,000 to 250,000 distinct CDR3 sequences, 15% to 20% seen once. The junction had 7 bases not matched to a gene; V was cut back by 4 bases and J by 4 bases. The CDR3 is made up of 15 amino acids. Germline CDR1 is KGHSH and CDR2 is LQKENI. This specimen belongs to a study of T-cell memory formation after mild COVID-19. Study outcomes and limitations: Contracting clones from day 15 to 85 showed balanced CD4/CD8; later expanders favored CD4+.

Material for sequencing was PBMCs or a T cell subset sorted from them (not recorded which). This rearrangement joins TRBV18 to TRBJ1-5; 7 bases are a match to TRBD1. This receptor was taken from a man in his late teens or twenties who had mild COVID-19 (a few samples of this study predate the infection). Cell type and time point are not known. CDR3 DNA sequence: TGTGCCAGCTCACGAGACAGGGCGGGTAATCAGCCCCAGCATTTT. Its translation: CASSRDRAGNQPQHF.